This T cell receptor (beta chain) was identified in a study of blood T cell repertoires in COVID-19. The overall study: PBMCs, B-cell-depleted T cells, or T cells provided the cDNA or gDNA that made up the material.

Seattle patients were enrolled during active infection and followed longitudinally. TCRdb's copy holds only in-frame clones and misses some; the assay was immunoSEQ multiplex PCR. The sample carries some 99,000 clones, roughly 90% recorded once. The V end lost 5 bases, the J end lost 0 bases, and 9 bases lay between the germline ends. The CDR3 spans 14 residues. Germline V lookup: CDR1 SGHNT, CDR2 YYREEE (reference sequence). This chain links TRBV5-4 with TRBJ1-3; no reliable D call. Material for sequencing was peripheral blood. The TCR originated in a human donor with COVID-19, enrolled during active disease. The donor label of this sample is uncertain. The CDR3 loop is CASSRYSSGNTIYF. The CDR3 DNA sequence: TGTGCCAGCAGTCGATACAGCTCTGGAAACACCATATATTTT.